The clone carrying this TCR beta chain came up a few times. Antigen unknown. The CDR3 extends over 14 amino acids. Germline CDR1 GTSNPN, CDR2 SVGIG (reference sequence). Trimming removed 2 bases from V and 6 bases from J, with 13 bases in between. Some clones are missing from TCRdb's copy, which holds only in-frame ones; the method was immunoSEQ multiplex PCR. The repertoire holds about 49,000 clones, with roughly four fifths as singletons. Sample time point: baseline pretreatment blood. The treatment denotes: 15 Gy SBRT to primary tumor, nephrectomy 4 weeks later. Blood was sampled at baseline, 2 weeks and 4 weeks after SBRT. The sample belongs to a study of radiation and T cells in renal cell carcinoma. Overall study: Nephrectomy followed 15 Gy stereotactic body radiation by 4 weeks. Findings and caveats of the study: From baseline, blood top tumor clonotypes peaked at 2 weeks post-radiation.

The TCR comes from a woman aged 70-85 years with renal cell carcinoma. Here the sequenced sample was blood, taken from a patient whose treatment included radiotherapy and nephrectomy. V usage is TRBV30 and J usage is TRBJ1-4; D not resolved. In DNA form, the CDR3 reads TGTGCCTGGAGTCTAGGGAACGGGGATGAAAAACTGTTTTTT. Protein sequence: CAWSLGNGDEKLFF. The complete variable domain, with remaining parts taken from reference TRBV30 and TRBJ1-4, reads SQTIHQWPATLVQPVGSPLSLECTVEGTSNPNLYWYRQAAGRGLQLLFYSVGIGQISSEVPQNLSASRPQDRQFILSSKKLLLSDSGFYLCAWSLGNGDEKLFFGSGTQLSVL.